The T cell receptor beta chain under discussion was sequenced for a study of blood T cells in healthy people across ages. The CDR3 covers 15 residues. V shed 1 base and J 7 bases; nucleotides not matched to a gene: 11. Germline CDR1 is SQVTM and CDR2 is ANQGSEA. Then a second PCR, running about 6 to 12 cycles, was carried out with a sample-barcoded 5' primer and a J-beta primer mix. TCRdb itself ran the 5' RACE reads through MiXCR, one entry per CDR3 protein. This table has roughly 570,000 distinct CDR3 sequences, about 26% appearing once. This clonotype has a handful of counts. The V gene is TRBV29-1, the J gene TRBJ2-5; 8 bases match TRBD1. What was sequenced was blood. This sequence was found in a woman in her 70s in good health. CDR3 sequence reads: CSVEGTQTGAVTQYF. CDR3 DNA: TGCAGCGTTGAAGGGACTCAGACAGGGGCGGTGACCCAGTACTTC. The full variable domain, with the rest looked up from reference TRBV29-1 and TRBJ2-5, is SAVISQKPSRDICQRGTSLTIQCQVDSQVTMMFWYRQQPGQSLTLIATANQGSEATYESGFVIDKFPISRPNLTFSTLTVSNMSPEDSSIYLCSVEGTQTGAVTQYFGPGTRLLVL.